This TCR beta chain was retrieved from a study of CD8 T cells in ankylosing spondylitis. Overall study findings and caveats: Researchers reportedly found disease-linked clones significantly enriched in matched ankylosing spondylitis synovial fluid.

5'-RACE, quantitative and with molecular barcodes, yielded the TCR beta libraries. TCRdb re-called the 5' RACE reads with MiXCR, one entry per CDR3 protein. The data show 250,000 to 400,000 distinct CDR3 sequences, 9.5% to 13% seen once. The CDR3 is 15 amino acids. After removal of 5 bases from V and 5 bases from J, the junction contained 4 bases not matched to a gene. This clonotype came up many times. Its antigen remains unidentified. V usage is TRBV12-3 or TRBV12-4 and J usage is TRBJ2-2; 11 bases agree with TRBD2. This clonotype was obtained from a female donor with ankylosing spondylitis or in good health (not recorded which). The sequenced sample was blood, either unsorted or a sorted T cell fraction (not recorded which). The CDR3 protein is CASSPTSGATGELFF. CDR3 nucleotide sequence: TGTGCCAGCAGTCCGACTAGCGGGGCTACCGGGGAGCTGTTTTTT.